Listed below are T cell receptor beta chains from one sample, sequenced in a study of immune cell composition in non-small cell lung cancer. The data were produced by immunoSEQ multiplex PCR, yet TCRdb's version contains in-frame clones alone and is incomplete. Of about 2,500 clones listed, approximately 81% were seen once; the top ten hold 6.5% to 9%. Material: lung tumor tissue. The receptors come from a human donor with non-small cell lung cancer. CDR3s include the opening cysteine and the closing phenylalanine or tryptophan. D genes are given only for firm matches. Rows may omit the clone size; those that give it use once, few, many or a size class.

CDR3: CASSPGLSHSSYNSPLHF; DNA: TGTGCCAGCAGTCCAGGGTTATCCCACAGCTCCTATAATTCACCCCTCCACTTT; V: TRBV27; D: NA; size: NA; J: TRBJ1-6
CDR3: CASSYGGVLYGYTF; DNA: TGTGCCAGCAGTTACGGAGGGGTTCTCTATGGCTACACCTTC; V: TRBV6-6; D: NA; size: NA; J: TRBJ1-2
CDR3: CASPGVSFNTGELFF; DNA: TGTGCCTCCCCAGGTGTCTCATTTAACACCGGGGAGCTGTTTTTT; V: TRBV30; D: NA; size: NA; J: TRBJ2-2
CDR3: CASSPGTSDTDTQYF; DNA: TGTGCCAGCAGTCCCGGGACTAGCGACACAGATACGCAGTATTTT; V: TRBV6-5; D: TRBD2; size: few; J: TRBJ2-3
CDR3: CASSLQARNNEQFF; DNA: TGTGCCAGCAGTTTACAGGCCAGGAACAATGAGCAGTTCTTC; V: TRBV27; D: NA; size: NA; J: TRBJ2-1
CDR3: CASSQPWGQSEKLFF; DNA: TGCGCCAGCAGCCAACCATGGGGACAGTCGGAGAAACTGTTTTTT; V: TRBV4-1; D: TRBD1; size: NA; J: TRBJ1-4
CDR3: CASSSGTGRLTNEKLFF; DNA: TGTGCCAGCAGTTCCGGGACAGGGAGGTTGACTAATGAAAAACTGTTTTTT; V: TRBV2; D: TRBD1; size: NA; J: TRBJ1-4
CDR3: CASSFTSGSPDTQYF; DNA: TGTGCCAGCAGCTTCACTAGCGGGAGCCCAGATACGCAGTATTTT; V: TRBV7-9; D: TRBD2; size: few; J: TRBJ2-3
CDR3: CASSPGDRAGTGELFF; DNA: TGTGCCAGCAGCCCGGGGGACAGGGCCGGCACCGGGGAGCTGTTTTTT; V: TRBV9; D: TRBD1; size: NA; J: TRBJ2-2
CDR3: CSVTVADGGDGYTF; DNA: TGCAGCGTGACGGTGGCAGACGGGGGAGATGGCTACACCTTC; V: TRBV29-1; D: NA; size: NA; J: TRBJ1-2
CDR3: CASSFGETASFTF; DNA: TGTGCCAGCAGCTTCGGAGAAACGGCTTCGTTCACCTTC; V: TRBV7-9; D: NA; size: NA; J: TRBJ1-2
CDR3: CASSDTLMTGGLSYGYTF; DNA: TGTGCCAGCAGTGACACCCTAATGACAGGGGGCCTGAGCTATGGCTACACCTTC; V: TRBV6-4; D: TRBD1; size: once; J: TRBJ1-2
CDR3: CSTEQNTEAFF; DNA: TGCAGCACCGAACAGAACACTGAAGCTTTCTTT; V: TRBV29-1; D: NA; size: NA; J: TRBJ1-1
CDR3: CASSPPGGVVWAEAFF; DNA: TGTGCCAGCTCACCACCCGGGGGGGTTGTCTGGGCTGAAGCTTTCTTT; V: TRBV18; D: NA; size: NA; J: TRBJ1-1
CDR3: CASSPDRLIDTQYF; DNA: TGTGCCAGCTCCCCGGACAGGTTAATAGATACGCAGTATTTT; V: TRBV9; D: TRBD1; size: once; J: TRBJ2-3
CDR3: CSPRGGDEQFF; DNA: TGCAGCCCTAGGGGGGGAGATGAGCAGTTCTTC; V: TRBV20-1; D: NA; size: NA; J: TRBJ2-1
CDR3: CASSSGTGAEKLFF; DNA: TGTGCCAGCAGCTCCGGGACAGGGGCCGAAAAACTGTTTTTT; V: TRBV5-4; D: TRBD1; size: NA; J: TRBJ1-4
CDR3: CASSPRSVSGNTIYF; DNA: TGTGCCAGCAGCCCTCGGAGCGTCTCTGGAAACACCATATATTTT; V: TRBV7-9; D: NA; size: once; J: TRBJ1-3
CDR3: CASSLATRLAAYNEQFF; DNA: TGTGCCAGCAGCTTAGCGACAAGGCTAGCGGCCTACAATGAGCAGTTCTTC; V: TRBV7-9; D: TRBD2; size: NA; J: TRBJ2-1
CDR3: CASSPTGGRGYTF; DNA: TGTGCCAGCAGTCCTACAGGGGGCCGTGGCTACACCTTC; V: TRBV6-5; D: TRBD1; size: NA; J: TRBJ1-2
CDR3: CASSFGTGLDNSPLHF; DNA: TGTGCCAGCAGTTTCGGGACAGGGCTGGATAATTCACCCCTCCACTTT; V: TRBV28; D: TRBD1; size: NA; J: TRBJ1-6
CDR3: CASSWTSGRSTDTQYF; DNA: TGTGCCAGCAGCTGGACTAGCGGACGAAGCACAGATACGCAGTATTTT; V: TRBV7-3; D: TRBD2; size: once; J: TRBJ2-3
CDR3: CASRRGPTNEKLFF; DNA: TGTGCCAGTCGGCGGGGCCCAACTAATGAAAAACTGTTTTTT; V: TRBV19; D: NA; size: NA; J: TRBJ1-4
CDR3: CASSPRGRAMNTEAFF; DNA: TGTGCCAGCAGCCCCCGAGGGAGGGCGATGAACACTGAAGCTTTCTTT; V: TRBV9; D: NA; size: NA; J: TRBJ1-1
CDR3: CASSIDMTSGRPSYNEQFF; DNA: TGTGCCAGTAGTATAGACATGACTAGCGGGAGACCCTCCTACAATGAGCAGTTCTTC; V: TRBV19; D: TRBD2; size: once; J: TRBJ2-1
CDR3: CASSDRVSYEQYF; DNA: TGTGCCAGCAGTGACAGGGTGAGCTACGAGCAGTACTTC; V: TRBV2; D: NA; size: NA; J: TRBJ2-7
CDR3: CAWSLGGLDNQPQHF; DNA: TGTGCCTGGAGCCTGGGAGGACTCGACAATCAGCCCCAGCATTTT; V: TRBV30; D: NA; size: NA; J: TRBJ1-5
CDR3: CASSAGLAGDEQYF; DNA: TGTGCCAGCAGCGCCGGACTAGCGGGAGACGAGCAGTACTTC; V: TRBV7-3; D: TRBD2; size: NA; J: TRBJ2-7
CDR3: CASSSGGSGTDTQYF; DNA: TGCGCCAGCAGCTCCGGAGGGAGCGGCACAGATACGCAGTATTTT; V: TRBV5-1; D: NA; size: NA; J: TRBJ2-3
CDR3: CASSYSGGAPYEQYF; DNA: TGTGCCAGCAGTTACTCAGGGGGCGCTCCCTACGAGCAGTACTTC; V: TRBV6-6; D: TRBD1; size: NA; J: TRBJ2-7
CDR3: CASSRGQAAQPQHF; DNA: TGTGCCAGCAGCAGGGGACAGGCAGCTCAGCCCCAGCATTTT; V: TRBV2; D: TRBD1; size: once; J: TRBJ1-5
CDR3: CATKWGTLNTEAFF; DNA: TGTGCCACCAAATGGGGGACACTGAACACTGAAGCTTTCTTT; V: TRBV19; D: NA; size: few; J: TRBJ1-1
CDR3: CASSWASGSHGHEQYF; DNA: TGTGCCAGCAGTTGGGCTAGCGGGTCCCACGGCCACGAGCAGTACTTC; V: TRBV6-6; D: TRBD2; size: NA; J: TRBJ2-7
CDR3: CASSYLGDTDTQYF; DNA: TGCGCCAGCAGCTATCTAGGGGACACAGATACGCAGTATTTT; V: TRBV5-1; D: NA; size: NA; J: TRBJ2-3
CDR3: CASSEQDSAGEQYF; DNA: TGTGCCAGCTCCGAACAGGACTCCGCGGGGGAGCAGTACTTC; V: TRBV18; D: NA; size: NA; J: TRBJ2-7
CDR3: CASSTGTASYEQYF; DNA: TGTGCCAGCTCCACCGGGACAGCCTCCTACGAGCAGTACTTC; V: TRBV28; D: TRBD1; size: NA; J: TRBJ2-7
CDR3: CASRTVGGENEKLFF; DNA: TGTGCCAGCAGAACGGTCGGCGGAGAGAATGAAAAACTGTTTTTT; V: TRBV27; D: NA; size: NA; J: TRBJ1-4
CDR3: CASSLRTSGRHEQFF; DNA: TGTGCCAGCAGTCTCCGGACTAGCGGGAGGCATGAGCAGTTCTTC; V: TRBV28; D: TRBD2; size: NA; J: TRBJ2-1
CDR3: CASSLRDRNTEAFF; DNA: TGTGCCAGCAGCCTCCGGGACAGGAACACTGAAGCTTTCTTT; V: TRBV14; D: TRBD1; size: few; J: TRBJ1-1
CDR3: CASSLAPTGGETQYF; DNA: TGCGCCAGCAGCTTGGCCCCTACAGGGGGAGAGACCCAGTACTTC; V: TRBV5-1; D: TRBD1; size: NA; J: TRBJ2-5
CDR3: CASSQTYPGQAGYYGYTF; DNA: TGCGCCAGCAGCCAGACTTACCCGGGACAGGCGGGATACTATGGCTACACCTTC; V: TRBV5-1; D: TRBD1; size: NA; J: TRBJ1-2
CDR3: CASNYLPRIEQYF; DNA: TGTGCCAGCAACTACCTACCGAGAATCGAGCAGTACTTC; V: TRBV11-3; D: NA; size: NA; J: TRBJ2-7
CDR3: CASTFGTFDDEQYF; DNA: TGTGCCAGCACCTTCGGGACTTTTGACGACGAGCAGTACTTC; V: TRBV7-2; D: NA; size: NA; J: TRBJ2-7
CDR3: CASSPYLSSQTLVEQYF; DNA: TGTGCCAGCAGTCCCTACCTAAGCAGTCAGACCCTAGTCGAGCAGTACTTC; V: TRBV7-2; D: NA; size: NA; J: TRBJ2-7
CDR3: CASSPVGAGISYEQYF; DNA: TGTGCCAGCTCACCAGTAGGTGCAGGGATCTCCTACGAGCAGTACTTC; V: TRBV18; D: NA; size: NA; J: TRBJ2-7
CDR3: CASSLGSRTDLNTEAFF; DNA: TGTGCCAGCAGCTTAGGGTCCCGGACAGATTTGAACACTGAAGCTTTCTTT; V: TRBV7-9; D: NA; size: NA; J: TRBJ1-1
CDR3: CASSSGTPLNTGELFF; DNA: TGTGCTAGCAGCTCCGGGACACCATTGAACACCGGGGAGCTGTTTTTT; V: TRBV7-7; D: NA; size: NA; J: TRBJ2-2
CDR3: CASSWGQMNTEAFF; DNA: TGTGCCAGCAGCTGGGGACAGATGAACACTGAAGCTTTCTTT; V: TRBV5-8; D: TRBD1; size: NA; J: TRBJ1-1
CDR3: CATNNPGKKETQYF; DNA: TGTGCCACCAACAATCCGGGAAAAAAAGAGACCCAGTACTTC; V: TRBV19; D: NA; size: NA; J: TRBJ2-5
CDR3: CASSVTGPSYEQYF; DNA: TGTGCCAGTAGTGTAACAGGACCGTCCTACGAGCAGTACTTC; V: TRBV19; D: NA; size: once; J: TRBJ2-7
CDR3: CASSDRAGGMGYTF; DNA: TGTGCCAGCAGTGACAGAGCAGGAGGCATGGGCTACACCTTC; V: TRBV2; D: NA; size: NA; J: TRBJ1-2
CDR3: CASSPPGGYTEAFF; DNA: TGTGCCAGCAGCCCCCCGGGTGGGTACACTGAAGCTTTCTTT; V: TRBV14; D: NA; size: NA; J: TRBJ1-1
CDR3: CASSSGLAGGEQYF; DNA: TGTGCCAGCAGCTCAGGACTAGCGGGAGGCGAGCAGTACTTC; V: TRBV7-2; D: TRBD2; size: NA; J: TRBJ2-7